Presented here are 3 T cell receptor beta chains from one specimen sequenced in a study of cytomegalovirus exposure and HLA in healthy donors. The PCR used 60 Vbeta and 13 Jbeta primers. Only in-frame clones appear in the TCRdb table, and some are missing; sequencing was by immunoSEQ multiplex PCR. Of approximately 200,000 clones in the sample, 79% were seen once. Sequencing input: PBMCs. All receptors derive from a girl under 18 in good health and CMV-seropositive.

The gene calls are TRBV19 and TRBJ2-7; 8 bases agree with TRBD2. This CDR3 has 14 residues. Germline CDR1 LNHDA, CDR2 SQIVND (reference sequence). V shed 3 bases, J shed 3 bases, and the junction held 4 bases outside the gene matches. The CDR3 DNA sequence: TGTGCCAGTAGTATCCGGGAGGGACTCTACGAGCAGTACTTC. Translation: CASSIREGLYEQYF.

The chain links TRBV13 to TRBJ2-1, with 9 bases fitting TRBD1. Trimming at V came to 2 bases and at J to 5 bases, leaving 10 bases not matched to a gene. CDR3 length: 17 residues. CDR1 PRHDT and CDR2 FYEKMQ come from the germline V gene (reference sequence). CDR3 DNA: TGTGCCAGCAGCTTATATTGGGACAGGGAAGGGGACAATGAGCAGTTCTTC. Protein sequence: CASSLYWDREGDNEQFF.

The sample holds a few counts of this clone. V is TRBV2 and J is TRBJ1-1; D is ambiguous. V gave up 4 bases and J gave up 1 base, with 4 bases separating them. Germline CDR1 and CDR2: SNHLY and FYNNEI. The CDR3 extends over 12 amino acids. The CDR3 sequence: CASSAGNTEAFF. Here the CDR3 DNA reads TGTGCCAGCAGTGCCGGGAACACTGAAGCTTTCTTT.